This T cell receptor beta chain is drawn from a study of shared clonotypes between healthy human individuals. Study-wide findings and caveats: Clonotypes not shared had lower generation probabilities than those common to all four donors. Researchers found naive subsets generally carried larger estimated richness than memory subsets.

As concerns this clone: What it binds is unknown.

Trimming shortened V by 4 bases and J by 4 bases, and 8 bases separated the two germline ends. Germline V lookup: CDR1 SNHLY, CDR2 FYNNEI. This CDR3 is 14 amino acids long. Each sorted subset replicate got 200 ng genomic DNA, 25,000 to 30,000 genomes. The assay was immunoSEQ multiplex PCR, and TCRdb's table has in-frame clones only and misses some. The profile shows roughly 2 million clones, roughly 94% of them singletons. The sequencing input was naive CD4+ T cells sorted from blood. Regarding subset: CD45RA+ positively selected. This sequence joins TRBV2 and TRBJ1-6, with D uncertain. The source of this sequence is a man aged 18 to 30 in good health. The CDR3 is CASSVQEYNSPLHF. CDR3 nucleotide sequence: TGTGCCAGCAGTGTTCAGGAGTATAATTCACCCCTCCACTTT.